The subject of this entry is one T cell receptor (beta chain). Its target is unknown. CDR3 length: 15 residues. Trimming pared 4 bases from V and 1 base from J, leaving 15 bases between. CDR1 is SGHRS and CDR2 is YFSETQ in the germline V gene. The table came from immunoSEQ multiplex PCR; TCRdb's copy has only in-frame clones and leaves some out. This table holds some 1.5 million clones, over 95% found once. The record originates from a study of shared clonotypes between healthy human individuals. Findings of the study overall: The researchers took only blood, and tissue repertoires probably look different.

The clonotype originates from a man aged 25 to 45 in good health. Sample: naive CD4+ T cells sorted from blood. Subset here: CD45RA+ positively selected. The chain recombines TRBV5-1 with TRBJ2-7; perhaps TRBD1 as D (5 bases). The CDR3 sequence is CASSIDPQGSYEQYF. In DNA form, the CDR3 reads TGCGCCAGCAGCATAGACCCTCAGGGTTCCTACGAGCAGTACTTC.